This TCR beta chain came from a study of T cell repertoires in cytomegalovirus infection. In the study overall: A matching HLA type, together with CMV infection, was signaled by public TCR beta signatures. Study-wide results and caveats: Cumulated frequencies of public TCR beta families served to identify carriers of CMV plus the relevant HLA. HLA-C-restricted, CMV-specific TCR beta clonotypes were dominant ex vivo.

TCRdb re-analysed the reads in MiXCR, keeping a single row per CDR3 protein. The repertoire has 680,000 or so distinct CDR3 sequences, around a third of them found once; the top ten carry about 20%. This CDR3 comprises 15 residues. The ends lost 6 bases at V and 2 bases at J; junction bases unmatched: 9. About this clonotype itself: Antigen: not known.

V is TRBV12-3 or TRBV12-4 and J is TRBJ2-7; 8 positions agree with TRBD2. This TCR was sampled from a human donor in good health (CMV status not recorded). Some clones in this sample may be carry-over from other donors' samples. The specimen comprised cultured PBMCs, sampled from culture after CMV antigen stimulation. CDR3 in amino acids: CASRRAGGGTYEQYF. The CDR3 coding sequence is TGTGCCAGCAGACGGGCGGGGGGAGGGACCTACGAGCAGTACTTC.